These 14 T cell receptor beta chains share one sample of origin, sequenced in a study of T cells in Graves' hyperthyroidism and ophthalmopathy. TCR beta CDR3 regions were amplified from RNA transcripts. HTBI primers drove first-round RT-PCR of the TCR CDR3. TCRdb re-called the multiplex PCR reads through MiXCR, storing one row per CDR3 protein. Among over 300,000 distinct CDR3 sequences listed, about 15% were seen once. Sample: blood. The receptors come from a woman aged 55-75 years with Graves' hyperthyroidism.

This clonotype was counted at least ten times. CDR3 loop: CASNKQADPTRHEQFF. In DNA form, the CDR3 reads TGCGCCAGCAACAAACAGGCGGATCCAACCCGCCATGAGCAGTTCTTC. The chain uses TRBV5-1 and TRBJ2-1, with a possible D match to TRBD1 (5 bases). Trimming left V 6 bases short and J 8 bases short, with 24 bases between. CDR3 length equals 16 residues. Germline lookup yields CDR1 SGHRS and CDR2 YFSETQ.

Concerning this clonotype itself: At one of its ends the junction is not consistent with the germline gene, which may arise from a read error. The genes are TRBV5-1 and TRBJ1-1; tentatively, D is TRBD1 (5 bases). CDR3 length: 13 residues. Germline V lookup: CDR1 SGHRS, CDR2 YFSETQ. CDR3 residues: CTSSWDGNTEAFF. The CDR3 DNA reads as TGCACCAGCAGCTGGGACGGAAACACTGAAGCTTTCTTT.

This clonotype was counted at least ten times. This chain uses TRBV27 with TRBJ2-6; tentatively, D is TRBD1 or TRBD2 (6 bases each). Germline V CDR1 and CDR2: MNHEY, SMNVEV (reference sequence). The CDR3 contains 20 residues. Between the trimmed V and J ends, which lost 5 bases and 0 bases, there was a span of 23 bases. Written as DNA, the CDR3 is TGTGCCAGCAGTCGTTCTGGGGGCTGGGGGGTCCTCTCTGGGGCCAACGTCCTGACTTTC. It translates to CASSRSGGWGVLSGANVLTF.

In its sample, this clonotype was seen a few times. The chain employs TRBV24-1 and TRBJ2-7; D possibly corresponds to TRBD1 (6 bases). Germline V CDR1 and CDR2: KGHDR, SFDVKD. Trimming pared 3 bases from V and 3 bases from J, leaving 14 bases between. The CDR3 contains 15 residues. The CDR3 here is CATSDPRDTNYEQYF. DNA of the CDR3: TGTGCCACCAGTGATCCCCGGGACACCAACTACGAGCAGTACTTC.

This clonotype occurred many times. The chain is built from TRBV20-1 and TRBJ1-5; no definite D call. Germline V CDR1 and CDR2: DFQATT, SNEGSKA (reference sequence). The CDR3 extends over 14 amino acids. V lost 5 bases and J lost 1, with 12 bases in between. This CDR3 is CSASLGPSNQPQHF. CDR3 DNA sequence: TGCAGTGCTTCACTCGGACCGAGCAATCAGCCCCAGCATTTT.

This sequence joins TRBV6-1 and TRBJ2-3, with 10 bases fitting TRBD1. Germline CDR1 and CDR2: MNHNS and SASEGT. Losses at the gene ends were 10 bases for V and 2 bases for J; bases not matched to a gene: 9. This CDR3 has 15 residues. Here the CDR3 reads CATRGDRGNTDTQYF. The CDR3 DNA is TGTGCCACCAGGGGGGACAGGGGAAACACAGATACGCAGTATTTT.

This clonotype occurred many times. This chain joins TRBV4-2 and TRBJ1-5; TRBD1 matches at 8 bases. The CDR3 is made up of 17 amino acids. Trimming removed 1 base from V and 7 bases from J; junction bases left unmatched: 12. Germline V lookup: CDR1 LGHNA, CDR2 YNFKEQ. The CDR3 nucleotides read TGTGCCAGCAGCCAAGCCGCGACAGGGGCGAGGGGACAGCCCCAGCATTTT. Amino acids: CASSQAATGARGQPQHF.

This clonotype appeared a single time. The J gene is TRBJ2-7, the V gene TRBV2; 11 bases fit TRBD1. The CDR3 consists of 14 residues. Germline V CDR1 and CDR2: SNHLY, FYNNEI. V shed 7 bases, J shed 3 bases, and the junction held 5 bases outside the gene matches. Written as DNA, the CDR3 is TGTGCCAGCAAAGAAGGGACAGGGGGCTACGAGCAGTACTTC. Translation gives CASKEGTGGYEQYF.

In its sample, this clonotype was seen many times. The chain carries TRBV7-9 and TRBJ2-7; D call uncertain. V shed 2 bases and J shed 0 bases, with 5 bases lying between them. Germline CDR1 is SEHNR and CDR2 is FQNEAQ (reference sequence). CDR3 size: 13 residues. Written as DNA, the CDR3 is TGTGCCAGCAGCTTATCCGTCTCCTACGAGCAGTACTTC. Encoded protein: CASSLSVSYEQYF.

This clonotype was recorded at least ten times. The V and J genes are TRBV27 and TRBJ1-1; 8 bases map to TRBD1. V was clipped by 6 bases and J by 5 bases; unmatched bases: 5. Germline lookup yields CDR1 MNHEY and CDR2 SMNVEV (reference sequence). The CDR3 is 13 amino acids. The CDR3 protein is CASRLDRETEAFF. The CDR3 DNA sequence: TGTGCCAGCAGGCTGGACAGGGAAACTGAAGCTTTCTTT.

The genes are TRBV27 and TRBJ2-2; 9 positions agree with TRBD2. In germline, CDR1 is MNHEY, CDR2 SMNVEV (reference sequence). CDR3 size: 16 residues. V was pared by 5 bases and J by 3 bases, with 7 bases of the junction left unmatched. The CDR3 protein is CASSTRTSVYTGELFF. Here the CDR3 DNA reads TGTGCCAGCAGTACCCGGACTAGCGTATACACCGGGGAGCTGTTTTTT.

CDR3 sequence (DNA): TGTGCCAGCAGTCCAGGTGGACGGGATGAGCAGTTCTTC. It codes for CASSPGGRDEQFF. The V gene is TRBV7-9, the J gene TRBJ2-1; D is ambiguous. Per germline, CDR1 SEHNR and CDR2 FQNEAQ (reference sequence). The CDR3 sequence is 13 residues long. Trimming cost V 6 bases and J 8 bases, with 14 bases left between them.

The chain joins TRBV20-1 to TRBJ2-7; 10 positions match TRBD2. Germline CDR1 is DFQATT and CDR2 is SNEGSKA (reference sequence). The CDR3 has 15 residues. V lost 7 bases and J lost 2; bases outside the gene matches: 11. The CDR3 here is CSGLGSGRMAYEQYF. In DNA form, the CDR3 reads TGCAGTGGGTTGGGTAGCGGGAGGATGGCCTACGAGCAGTACTTC.

This clonotype showed up many times. The CDR3: CASSQEPLKYF. CDR3 sequence (DNA): TGTGCCAGCAGCCAAGAACCACTTAAGTACTTC. The chain has TRBV3-1 and TRBJ2-5; D uncertain. Germline assignment: CDR1 LGHDT and CDR2 YNNKEL (reference sequence). The CDR3 sequence is 11 residues long. Trimming took off 0 bases at V and 12 bases at J, with 8 bases between the two ends.